Listed below are T cell receptor beta chains from one sample, sequenced in a study of graft-versus-host responses after intestinal transplantation. Generated by immunoSEQ multiplex PCR, the TCRdb table keeps only in-frame clones and is missing some. The data contain some 31,000 clones, about 85% of them singletons. This specimen was PBMCs, taken about 430 days after intestinal transplantation. Every receptor here comes from a human patient who received an intestinal transplant, so some T cells may come from the graft donor. The CDR3 runs from the conserved cysteine through the conserved F or W. Each record gives: V gene, clone size, J gene, D gene, CDR3 protein, CDR3 DNA. The D gene is left open where the match is weak. Size tells how often a clone was seen (once, few, many) or the class of an expanded clone, and some rows leave it out.

v_gene: TRBV6-6
abundance: few
j_gene: TRBJ2-1
d_gene: NA
CDR3aa: CASSYSSYNEQFF
CDR3nt: TGTGCCAGCAGTTACAGCTCCTACAATGAGCAGTTCTTC

v_gene: TRBV5-6
abundance: NA
j_gene: TRBJ2-1
d_gene: NA
CDR3aa: CASSIHKGVYNEQFF
CDR3nt: TGTGCCAGCAGCATCCATAAGGGGGTCTACAATGAGCAGTTCTTC

v_gene: TRBV11-2
abundance: NA
j_gene: TRBJ1-6
d_gene: TRBD1
CDR3aa: CASSSRPGGSPLHF
CDR3nt: TGTGCCAGCAGCTCTCGGCCAGGGGGTTCACCCCTCCACTTT

v_gene: TRBV29-1
abundance: NA
j_gene: TRBJ2-3
d_gene: NA
CDR3aa: CSVDTDTQYF
CDR3nt: TGCAGCGTTGACACAGATACGCAGTATTTT

v_gene: TRBV27
abundance: NA
j_gene: TRBJ2-7
d_gene: NA
CDR3aa: CASSLTTTAGLEQYF
CDR3nt: TGTGCCAGCAGTTTAACAACCACAGCAGGGCTCGAGCAGTACTTC

v_gene: TRBV28
abundance: NA
j_gene: TRBJ2-1
d_gene: NA
CDR3aa: CASSLQGWNEQFF
CDR3nt: TGTGCCAGCAGTTTACAGGGGTGGAATGAGCAGTTCTTC

v_gene: TRBV30
abundance: once
j_gene: TRBJ2-7
d_gene: TRBD1
CDR3aa: CAWQGVRDEQYF
CDR3nt: TGTGCCTGGCAGGGGGTCCGGGACGAGCAGTACTTC

v_gene: TRBV6-5
abundance: NA
j_gene: TRBJ1-1
d_gene: NA
CDR3aa: CASRGGLNTEAFF
CDR3nt: TGTGCCAGCAGAGGGGGATTGAACACTGAAGCTTTCTTT

v_gene: TRBV11-2
abundance: NA
j_gene: TRBJ1-2
d_gene: NA
CDR3aa: CASSLVGRAIYGYTF
CDR3nt: TGTGCCAGCAGCTTAGTGGGCAGGGCCATCTATGGCTACACCTTC

v_gene: TRBV5-3
abundance: NA
j_gene: TRBJ1-3
d_gene: NA
CDR3aa: CARTSPNTIYF
CDR3nt: TGTGCCAGAACCTCACCAAACACCATATATTTT

v_gene: TRBV28
abundance: NA
j_gene: TRBJ1-2
d_gene: NA
CDR3aa: CASAKGNYGYTF
CDR3nt: TGTGCCAGCGCTAAGGGCAACTATGGCTACACCTTC

v_gene: TRBV5-3
abundance: NA
j_gene: TRBJ2-7
d_gene: NA
CDR3aa: CARSYRQDLDYEQYF
CDR3nt: TGTGCCAGAAGCTATAGACAGGACCTTGACTACGAGCAGTACTTC

v_gene: TRBV30
abundance: NA
j_gene: TRBJ1-1
d_gene: NA
CDR3aa: CAWSESALGRSPMNTEAFF
CDR3nt: TGTGCCTGGAGTGAATCAGCCCTGGGCCGTTCCCCAATGAACACTGAAGCTTTCTTT

v_gene: TRBV19
abundance: NA
j_gene: TRBJ1-1
d_gene: NA
CDR3aa: CASSINRGRTEAFF
CDR3nt: TGTGCCAGTAGTATAAATCGCGGTAGAACTGAAGCTTTCTTT

v_gene: TRBV30
abundance: NA
j_gene: TRBJ2-7
d_gene: NA
CDR3aa: CAWGWGYEQYF
CDR3nt: TGTGCCTGGGGCTGGGGCTACGAGCAGTACTTC

v_gene: TRBV6-1
abundance: NA
j_gene: TRBJ2-7
d_gene: TRBD1
CDR3aa: CASSIRDRTYEQYF
CDR3nt: TGTGCCAGCAGTATCCGGGACAGGACTTACGAGCAGTACTTC

v_gene: TRBV5-4
abundance: NA
j_gene: TRBJ2-2
d_gene: TRBD2
CDR3aa: CASSLRTSGNTGELFF
CDR3nt: TGTGCCAGCAGCTTGAGGACTAGCGGGAACACCGGGGAGCTGTTTTTT

v_gene: TRBV28
abundance: NA
j_gene: TRBJ2-1
d_gene: NA
CDR3aa: CASSLWDSSYNEQFF
CDR3nt: TGTGCCAGCAGTTTATGGGATAGCTCCTACAATGAGCAGTTCTTC

v_gene: TRBV6-5
abundance: few
j_gene: TRBJ1-3
d_gene: TRBD1
CDR3aa: CASSLGTVKGNTIYF
CDR3nt: TGTGCCAGCAGTCTAGGGACAGTCAAAGGAAACACCATATATTTT

v_gene: TRBV5-1
abundance: NA
j_gene: TRBJ1-2
d_gene: NA
CDR3aa: CASSPQQFLYGYTF
CDR3nt: TGCGCCAGCAGCCCCCAGCAGTTCCTCTATGGCTACACCTTC

v_gene: TRBV6-5
abundance: once
j_gene: TRBJ2-7
d_gene: NA
CDR3aa: CASQVAGTQYF
CDR3nt: TGTGCCAGCCAGGTAGCAGGGACGCAGTACTTC

v_gene: TRBV15
abundance: NA
j_gene: TRBJ2-7
d_gene: NA
CDR3aa: CATSSGGSGFEQYF
CDR3nt: TGTGCCACCAGCAGTGGAGGGTCGGGGTTCGAGCAGTACTTC

v_gene: TRBV4-3
abundance: once
j_gene: TRBJ1-3
d_gene: NA
CDR3aa: CASSLTQGSGNTIYF
CDR3nt: TGCGCCAGCAGCCTTACCCAGGGTTCTGGAAACACCATATATTTT

v_gene: TRBV28
abundance: NA
j_gene: TRBJ1-3
d_gene: TRBD1
CDR3aa: CASSVDRLYGNTIYF
CDR3nt: TGTGCCAGCAGTGTGGACAGGCTGTACGGAAACACCATATATTTT

v_gene: TRBV5-1
abundance: NA
j_gene: TRBJ1-2
d_gene: NA
CDR3aa: CASSLAPGYGYTF
CDR3nt: TGCGCCAGCAGCTTGGCGCCAGGCTATGGCTACACCTTC

v_gene: TRBV14
abundance: NA
j_gene: TRBJ1-2
d_gene: NA
CDR3aa: CASSRHWGGAGPNYGYTF
CDR3nt: TGTGCCAGCAGCCGCCACTGGGGTGGTGCGGGCCCCAACTATGGCTACACCTTC